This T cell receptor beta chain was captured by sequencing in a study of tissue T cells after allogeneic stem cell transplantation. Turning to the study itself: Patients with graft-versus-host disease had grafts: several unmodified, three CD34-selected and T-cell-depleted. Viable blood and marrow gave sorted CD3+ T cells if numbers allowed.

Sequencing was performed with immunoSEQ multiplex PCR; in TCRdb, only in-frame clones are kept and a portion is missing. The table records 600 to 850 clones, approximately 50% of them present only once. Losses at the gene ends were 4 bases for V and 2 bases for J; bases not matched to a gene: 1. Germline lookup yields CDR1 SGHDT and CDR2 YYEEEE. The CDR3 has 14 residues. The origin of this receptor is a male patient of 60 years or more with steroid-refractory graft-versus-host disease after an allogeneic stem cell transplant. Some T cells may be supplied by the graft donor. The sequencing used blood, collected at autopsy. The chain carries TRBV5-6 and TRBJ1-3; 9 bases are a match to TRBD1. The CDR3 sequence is CASSRTGAGNTIYF. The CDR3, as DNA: TGTGCCAGCAGCCGGACAGGGGCTGGAAACACCATATATTTT.